The clone carrying this T cell receptor beta chain was seen only a few times. Its specificity is not known. For the second PCR, which ran for roughly 7 to 11 cycles, a sample-barcoded 5' primer and a J-beta primer mix were used. One entry per CDR3 protein, called by TCRdb with MiXCR from the 5' RACE reads. The data show around 2 million distinct CDR3 sequences, roughly two fifths seen once. With 5 bases clipped from V and 1 base from J, the junction kept 9 bases outside the gene matches. There are 16 residues in the CDR3. In germline, CDR1 is SGHNT, CDR2 YENEEA. The source of the sample is a study of blood T cells in healthy people across ages. Each donor was a healthy Caucasian individual from Russia, aged roughly 6 to 90. Each donor gave ten milliliters of peripheral blood. Overall study findings and caveats: Researchers judged that diversity estimates from one million T cells fell short of true values.

Input material: blood. The gene calls are TRBV11-3 and TRBJ2-3; 7 bases fit TRBD1. The sequence derives from a human donor in good health. This CDR3 reads CASSPYGQGGTDTQYF. DNA of the CDR3: TGTGCCAGCAGCCCCTACGGGCAGGGGGGCACAGATACGCAGTATTTT. Variable domain in full (rest from reference TRBV11-3 and TRBJ2-3): EAGVVQSPRYKIIEKKQPVAFWCNPISGHNTLYWYLQNLGQGPELLIRYENEEAVDDSQLPKDRFSAERLKGVDSTLKIQPAELGDSAVYLCASSPYGQGGTDTQYFGPGTRLTVL.